The 27 T cell receptor beta chains reported below all come from one sample, sequenced in a study of blood T cell repertoires in COVID-19. Profiled with immunoSEQ multiplex PCR; TCRdb holds only in-frame clones, not every one. The repertoire holds 150,000 or so clones, with roughly 82% as singletons. Source material: PBMCs or T cells enriched from blood (not recorded which). The receptors were gathered from a man between 50 and 59 years old who had recovered from COVID-19.

V usage is TRBV7-8 and J usage is TRBJ1-6, with 7 bases matching TRBD1. The CDR3 consists of 17 residues. V lost 5 bases and J lost 10; bases outside the gene matches: 17. Germline assignment: CDR1 SGHVS and CDR2 FQNEAQ. DNA of the CDR3: TGTGCCAGCAGCCCCGAATTGACAGGGCGGAAGAGCTCACCCCTCCACTTT. Amino acid sequence: CASSPELTGRKSSPLHF.

The chain employs TRBV5-1 and TRBJ1-6, with D perhaps matching TRBD1 (5 bases). V gave up 1 base and J gave up 8 bases, with 13 bases separating them. CDR3 size: 15 residues. Germline CDR1 SGHRS, CDR2 YFSETQ. Here the CDR3 reads CASSLTTARDSPLHF. The DNA for the CDR3 is TGCGCCAGCAGCTTGACGACAGCCCGGGATTCACCCCTCCACTTT.

The rearrangement uses TRBV25-1 and TRBJ2-1; a weak D match, TRBD2 (5 bases). The CDR3 has 13 amino acids. Trimming stripped 5 bases from V and 3 bases from J, with 8 bases between. Germline lookup yields CDR1 MGHDK and CDR2 SYGVNS. Written as DNA, the CDR3 is TGTGCCAGCAGTATACTAGTCTACAATGAGCAGTTCTTC. The encoded protein is CASSILVYNEQFF.

This clone turned up a few times. This chain uses TRBV3-1 (or the pseudogene TRBV3-2) with TRBJ2-7; D call uncertain. Trimming took 0 bases from V and 3 from J, leaving 6 bases between them. The CDR3 is 13 residues long. Germline CDR1 reads LGHDT; CDR2 reads YNNKEL (reference sequence). CDR3 bases: TGTGCCAGCAGCCAAGATCACAGCTACGAGCAGTACTTC. Protein: CASSQDHSYEQYF.

V and J are TRBV28 and TRBJ1-3; TRBD1 is a possible D gene (6 bases). Germline V CDR1 and CDR2: MDHEN, SYDVKM. The CDR3 totals 17 residues. Trimming left V 6 bases short and J 4 bases short, with 22 bases between. Here the CDR3 DNA reads TGTGCCAGCAGGACAAATGGGCAGGGGCATCTCGGAAACACCATATATTTT. Translation gives CASRTNGQGHLGNTIYF.

The chain uses TRBV28 and TRBJ1-4, with TRBD1 identical over 10 bases. The CDR3 consists of 14 residues. Germline CDR1 and CDR2: MDHEN and SYDVKM. Trimming removed 7 bases from V and 6 bases from J; junction bases left unmatched: 5. As DNA, the CDR3 is TGTGCCAGCAATGACAGGGGGCGCGATGAAAAACTGTTTTTT. It translates to CASNDRGRDEKLFF.

A word on this clone: Other DNA sequences from this sample encode an identical CDR3 as well. The DNA for the CDR3 is TGTGCCAGTAGTCCCCGGACAGCTGAAGCTTTCTTT. Its translation: CASSPRTAEAFF. This chain uses TRBV19 with TRBJ1-1; possibly TRBD1 for D (6 bases). This CDR3 has 12 amino acids. The V gene lost 5 bases and the J gene lost 6 bases, with 10 bases spanning the gap. Germline CDR1 is LNHDA and CDR2 is SQIVND (reference sequence).

This chain links TRBV7-2 with TRBJ1-4, with 7 bases fitting TRBD1. Germline-derived CDR1 and CDR2 are SGHTA and FQGNSA. This CDR3 contains 16 residues. V trimming: 4 bases; J trimming: 0 bases; junction bases outside the gene matches: 5. The CDR3 nucleotides are TGTGCCAGCAGCTATGGGACAGCAACAACTAATGAAAAACTGTTTTTT. This codes for CASSYGTATTNEKLFF.

Only one count was recorded for this clone. This CDR3 reads CASSYRAEQYF. CDR3 DNA: TGTGCCAGCAGTTATCGAGCGGAGCAGTACTTC. The chain uses TRBV6-5 and TRBJ2-7; no clear D gene. The length of the CDR3 is 11 residues. Germline loops: CDR1 MNHEY, CDR2 SVGAGI. With 3 bases removed from V and 7 bases from J, the gap between germline ends came to 7 bases.

The rearrangement joins TRBV10-2 to TRBJ1-1, with no clear D. Trimming pared 2 bases from V and 0 bases from J, leaving 10 bases between. Germline V gives CDR1 WSHSY, CDR2 SAAADI. The CDR3 has 15 amino acids. The CDR3 DNA reads as TGCGCCAGCAGTGAGCGGTGGGAGATGAACACTGAAGCTTTCTTT. This translates into CASSERWEMNTEAFF.

Of note for this clone: Germline and junction disagree at one end, which may indicate a read error. The CDR3 DNA follows: TGTGCCAGCAGTGAGCGGCGGGTGAACGCTGAAGCTTTCTTT. Translating gives CASSERRVNAEAFF. The chain links TRBV2 to TRBJ1-1; D ambiguous. The CDR3 is 14 amino acids. Germline CDR1 SNHLY, CDR2 FYNNEI.

This clone has only one observation. The genes are TRBV28 and TRBJ2-7, with a possible D match to TRBD1 (6 bases). The germline V gene encodes CDR1 MDHEN and CDR2 SYDVKM. The length of the CDR3 is 11 residues. Trimming removed 6 bases from V and 5 bases from J, with 8 bases in between. The CDR3 region is CASRGHDEQYF. DNA of the CDR3: TGTGCCAGCAGGGGACATGACGAGCAGTACTTC.

The V gene is TRBV14, the J gene TRBJ2-1, with 9 bases aligning to TRBD2. The CDR3 has 15 residues. V was pared by 2 bases and J by 13 bases, with 12 bases of the junction left unmatched. CDR1 is SGHDN and CDR2 is FVKESK in the germline V gene. CDR3 nucleotides: TGTGCCAGCAGCCAAATTTTTAGCGGGAGCGCCCAACAGTTCTTC. Translation: CASSQIFSGSAQQFF.

This clone showed up just a few times. The gene calls are TRBV19 and TRBJ1-4; tentative D call: TRBD1 (6 bases). V was clipped by 9 bases and J by 4 bases, with 21 bases between them. The CDR3 totals 16 residues. In germline, CDR1 is LNHDA, CDR2 SQIVND (reference sequence). The CDR3 loop reads CASGDTLTGNNEKLFF. CDR3 DNA sequence: TGTGCCAGCGGGGATACCCTCACAGGGAATAATGAAAAACTGTTTTTT.

This clone was observed a handful of times. The chain recombines TRBV3-1 (or the pseudogene TRBV3-2) with TRBJ1-6, with 7 bases aligning to TRBD1. Germline CDR1 and CDR2: LGHDT and YNNKEL (reference sequence). With 0 bases clipped from V and 16 bases from J, the junction kept 15 bases outside the gene matches. The CDR3 spans 16 residues. The CDR3 sequence is CASSQDGAGTEDRLHF. The CDR3 region has the DNA TGTGCCAGCAGCCAAGATGGGGCCGGGACAGAAGACCGACTCCACTTT.

The chain carries TRBV6-4 and TRBJ1-1; 7 positions match TRBD1. This CDR3 contains 15 residues. CDR1 and CDR2 from the germline V gene are MRHNA and SNTAGT. After removal of 6 bases from V and 1 base from J, the junction contained 8 bases not matched to a gene. DNA of the CDR3: TGTGCCAGCAGGACCACAGGGGCCCCGAACACTGAAGCTTTCTTT. Its protein product is CASRTTGAPNTEAFF.

V is TRBV19 and J is TRBJ2-7; 7 positions match TRBD2. CDR3 size: 13 residues. After removal of 3 bases from V and 9 bases from J, the junction contained 8 bases not matched to a gene. Germline CDR1 is LNHDA and CDR2 is SQIVND (reference sequence). CDR3 in DNA: TGTGCCAGTAGTATTTCGCGGGAGAACCCGCAGTACTTC. It specifies CASSISRENPQYF.

V is TRBV28 and J is TRBJ1-6, with 7 bases that match TRBD1. Unmatched junction bases numbered 17, after V lost 7 bases and J lost 8 bases. CDR1 and CDR2 from the germline V gene are MDHEN and SYDVKM. The CDR3 spans 17 residues. CDR3 nucleotide sequence: TGTGCCAGCAACCCCAGGGGGATGACTTTATTGGATTCACCCCTCCACTTT. This sequence encodes CASNPRGMTLLDSPLHF. Using reference TRBV28 and TRBJ1-6 for the parts outside the CDR3, the full variable domain is DVKVTQSSRYLVKRTGEKVFLECVQDMDHENMFWYRQDPGLGLRLIYFSYDVKMKEKGDIPEGYSVSREKKERFSLILESASTNQTSMYLCASNPRGMTLLDSPLHFGNGTRLTVT.

The gene calls are TRBV3-1 (or the pseudogene TRBV3-2) and TRBJ1-5; possibly TRBD1 for D (5 bases). Germline CDR1 and CDR2: LGHDT and YNNKEL (reference sequence). The germline V and J ends were trimmed by 4 bases and 7 bases, with 11 bases remaining between them. This CDR3 has 13 residues. The CDR3 reads CASSPRVDQPQHF. The CDR3 bases are TGTGCCAGCAGCCCCAGGGTCGACCAGCCCCAGCATTTT.

This clone showed up just once. CDR3 amino acids: CASSLNTFYNEQFF. The CDR3 region has the DNA TGTGCCAGCAGCTTGAATACTTTCTACAATGAGCAGTTCTTC. The chain is built from TRBV5-4 and TRBJ2-1; D not certain. Germline loops: CDR1 SGHNT, CDR2 YYREEE (reference sequence). The CDR3 extends over 14 amino acids. V was cut by 1 base and J by 3 bases, with 8 bases left in between.

V is TRBV5-4 and J is TRBJ1-2; 8 bases are shared with TRBD1. Germline V lookup: CDR1 SGHNT, CDR2 YYREEE (reference sequence). The CDR3 runs 14 residues. Trimming cost V 1 base and J 7 bases; bases outside gene matches: 6. The CDR3 DNA sequence: TGTGCCAGCAGCTTGTCGCAGGGGGCGAGTGGCTACACCTTC. Its translation: CASSLSQGASGYTF.

DNA of the CDR3: TGTGCCAGTAAGACTGGACAGGGCAATCAGCCCCAGCATTTT. This translates into CASKTGQGNQPQHF. V gene TRBV19 combines with J gene TRBJ1-5; TRBD1 matches at 7 bases. Germline V gene lookup returns CDR1 LNHDA and CDR2 SQIVND (reference sequence). The CDR3 spans 14 residues. V shed 7 bases, J shed 2 bases, and the junction held 5 bases outside the gene matches.

Only one count was recorded for this clone. This sequence joins TRBV7-2 and TRBJ2-1, with D maybe TRBD2 (5 bases). V was pared by 3 bases and J by 4 bases, with 13 bases between. The CDR3 has 15 residues. Per the germline V gene, CDR1 is SGHTA and CDR2 is FQGNSA. The CDR3 DNA follows: TGTGCCAGCAGCTTGGGCCCAGCGGAATACAATGAGCAGTTCTTC. It yields the protein CASSLGPAEYNEQFF.

This chain uses TRBV7-8 with TRBJ1-4; 8 bases fit TRBD1. The CDR3 loop spans 15 amino acids. After removal of 8 bases from V and 10 bases from J, the junction contained 15 bases not matched to a gene. Germline CDR1 reads SGHVS; CDR2 reads FQNEAQ. CDR3 loop: CASSPDRALWGKLFF. As DNA, the CDR3 is TGTGCCAGCTCACCGGACAGGGCCCTTTGGGGAAAACTGTTTTTT.

The count of this clone is one. V and J are TRBV25-1 and TRBJ1-1; TRBD1 agrees at 9 bases. The CDR3 covers 15 residues. The V gene's germline CDR1 is MGHDK and CDR2 SYGVNS. V was clipped by 9 bases and J by 1 base; unmatched bases: 9. CDR3 in amino acids: CASSGTGFWNTEAFF. The CDR3 DNA is TGTGCCAGTTCCGGGACAGGGTTTTGGAACACTGAAGCTTTCTTT.

The genes are TRBV19 and TRBJ2-1; the match to TRBD2 covers 7 bases. Germline V lookup: CDR1 LNHDA, CDR2 SQIVND (reference sequence). V was pared by 1 base and J by 5 bases, with 11 bases of the junction left unmatched. The CDR3 is 17 residues long. The chain's CDR3 is CASSIALLRGIDNEQFF. CDR3 sequence (DNA): TGTGCCAGTAGTATAGCCCTCTTGCGGGGGATAGACAATGAGCAGTTCTTC.

V and J are TRBV6-5 and TRBJ2-7, with D perhaps TRBD2 (6 bases). Trimming took off 0 bases at V and 7 bases at J, with 16 bases between the two ends. The CDR3 is 15 amino acids. Looked up from germline, CDR1 is MNHEY and CDR2 is SVGAGI. As DNA, the CDR3 is TGTGCCAGCAGTTACTCGCGACTGGGAGGAGGAGAGCAGTACTTC. Translating gives CASSYSRLGGGEQYF.